One and the same sample provided the 32 T cell receptor beta chains below, sequenced in a study of OX40 agonist ivuxolimab in advanced cancers. Libraries were prepared by immunoSEQ multiplex PCR; TCRdb keeps only in-frame clonotypes and omits some of them. Here the sample spans tens of thousands of clones, approximately 89% being singletons. The sample consisted of CD4+ or CD8+ T cells sorted from blood, taken in a trial of the OX40 agonist ivuxolimab. These receptors were obtained from an adult with an advanced solid tumor such as melanoma, head and neck, liver or kidney cancer.

The V call is TRBV7-6, the J call TRBJ2-5; 9 positions match TRBD2. Losses at the gene ends were 0 bases for V and 4 bases for J; bases not matched to a gene: 9. Germline lookup yields CDR1 SGHVS and CDR2 FNYEAQ. This CDR3 comprises 17 residues. The CDR3 spells CASSLARVAGDPETQYF. CDR3 bases: TGTGCCAGCAGCTTAGCGAGGGTAGCGGGAGATCCAGAGACCCAGTACTTC.

V usage is TRBV12-5 and J usage is TRBJ1-2; D is ambiguous. Germline V lookup: CDR1 LGHNT, CDR2 FRNRAP. The CDR3 spans 13 residues. V was pared by 3 bases and J by 5 bases, with 10 bases between. CDR3: CASGFSGKYGYTF. CDR3 sequence (DNA): TGTGCTAGTGGTTTTAGTGGGAAGTATGGCTACACCTTC.

This clone was picked up one time. The V and J genes are TRBV19 and TRBJ1-2, with 11 nucleotides matching TRBD1. Germline-derived CDR1 and CDR2 are LNHDA and SQIVND (reference sequence). Unmatched junction bases numbered 4, after V lost 6 bases and J lost 4 bases. The length of the CDR3 is 14 residues. CDR3 loop: CASRGQGESYGYTF. In DNA, the CDR3 is TGTGCCAGTAGGGGACAGGGGGAAAGCTATGGCTACACCTTC.

A single count supports this clone. The V and J genes are TRBV21-1 and TRBJ2-2. TRBV21-1 is tagged as a pseudogene. The CDR3 runs 9 residues. In DNA form, the CDR3 reads TGTGCCAATCCCGGGGAGCTGTTTTTT. Translated, it gives CANPGELFF.

The chain combines TRBV28 with TRBJ1-5, with 7 bases matching TRBD1. The CDR3 has 16 amino acids. Germline CDR1 is MDHEN and CDR2 is SYDVKM. The ends lost 0 bases at V and 4 bases at J; junction bases unmatched: 6. DNA for the CDR3: TGTGCCAGCAGTTTATGGGACGGACAGGCTAATCAGCCCCAGCATTTT. It codes for CASSLWDGQANQPQHF.

This chain uses TRBV6-6 with TRBJ2-5; D is unresolved. Trimming left V 7 bases short and J 0 bases short, with 6 bases between. The germline CDR1 and CDR2 sequences are MNHNY and SVGAGI (reference sequence). This CDR3 spans 12 amino acids. The CDR3 nucleotides are TGTGCCAGCATGCAGAACCAAGAGACCCAGTACTTC. Protein: CASMQNQETQYF.

The gene calls are TRBV29-1 and TRBJ2-3, with 7 bases matching TRBD2. Germline values: CDR1 SQVTM, CDR2 ANQGSEA. V trimming: 1 base; J trimming: 6 bases; junction bases outside the gene matches: 4. There are 13 residues in the CDR3. The CDR3 here is CSVEGGSTDTQYF. CDR3 DNA: TGCAGCGTTGAAGGCGGGAGTACGGATACGCAGTATTTT.

This chain uses TRBV9 with TRBJ2-2; 7 nucleotides line up with TRBD1. Germline V gene lookup returns CDR1 SGDLS and CDR2 YYNGEE. Germline trimming cut 1 base from V and 3 bases from J; bases unmatched to any gene: 3. The CDR3 is made up of 15 amino acids. Here the CDR3 reads CASSVSGQHTGELFF. In DNA form, the CDR3 reads TGTGCCAGCAGCGTATCGGGACAGCACACCGGGGAGCTGTTTTTT.

This rearrangement joins TRBV9 to TRBJ1-4, with D perhaps matching TRBD1 (5 bases). This CDR3 comprises 16 residues. V gave up 3 bases and J gave up 0 bases, with 12 bases separating them. The germline V gene encodes CDR1 SGDLS and CDR2 YYNGEE. The CDR3 loop is CASSEGHLATNEKLFF. For the CDR3, the DNA is TGTGCCAGCAGCGAAGGACACCTTGCAACTAATGAAAAACTGTTTTTT. The whole variable domain, remainder taken from reference TRBV9 and TRBJ1-4, is DSGVTQTPKHLITATGQRVTLRCSPRSGDLSVYWYQQSLDQGLQFLIQYYNGEERAKGNILERFSAQQFPDLHSELNLSSLELGDSALYFCASSEGHLATNEKLFFGSGTQLSVL.

The chain carries TRBV30 and TRBJ1-2; D gene unclear. Germline CDR1 and CDR2: GTSNPN and SVGIG (reference sequence). The CDR3 spans 12 residues. Deletions cut 5 bases from V and 4 bases from J, with 11 bases between. In DNA, the CDR3 is TGTGCCTGGGTTCGTCATATCTATGGCTACACCTTC. Translation gives CAWVRHIYGYTF.

This chain links TRBV6-1 with TRBJ1-5; D is uncertain. V was trimmed by 3 bases and J by 6 bases, leaving 6 bases between them. The CDR3 sequence is 12 residues long. Looked up from germline, CDR1 is MNHNS and CDR2 is SASEGT. The CDR3 DNA is TGTGCCAGCAGTGAGCTGAGTCAGCCCCAGCATTTT. Its protein is CASSELSQPQHF.

The genes are TRBV9 and TRBJ1-1, with 7 nucleotides matching TRBD1. Germline V gene sequence: CDR1 SGDLS, CDR2 YYNGEE. The J segment lost 1 base and the V segment lost 4 bases, leaving 7 bases of the junction unmatched. This CDR3 region has 15 residues. In nucleotides, the CDR3 is TGTGCCAGCAGCCCCAGGGGGTTGGGGAACACTGAAGCTTTCTTT. It translates to CASSPRGLGNTEAFF.

This chain uses TRBV13 with TRBJ1-1; D might be TRBD1 (5 bases). Germline CDR1 and CDR2: PRHDT and FYEKMQ (reference sequence). This CDR3 is 14 amino acids long. The V and J ends lost 5 bases and 2 bases respectively, with 12 bases between them. CDR3 DNA: TGTGCCAGCAGCCGACGGGACGGAAACACTGAAGCTTTCTTT. Amino acid sequence: CASSRRDGNTEAFF.

The chain uses TRBV7-8 and TRBJ1-1, with D perhaps matching TRBD1 (6 bases). Trimming took off 5 bases at V and 0 bases at J, with 19 bases between the two ends. Per the germline V gene, CDR1 is SGHVS and CDR2 is FQNEAQ. The length of the CDR3 is 17 residues. The CDR3 DNA reads as TGTGCCAGCAGCCTATTGGGCCGGGGGGCAATGAACACTGAAGCTTTCTTT. It specifies CASSLLGRGAMNTEAFF.

CDR3 residues: CASSLGGDNQPQHF. CDR3 DNA sequence: TGTGCCAGCAGCTTGGGAGGGGACAATCAGCCCCAGCATTTT. The rearrangement joins TRBV5-4 to TRBJ1-5; maybe TRBD1 (5 bases). The CDR3 is 14 residues long. Germline-derived CDR1 and CDR2 are SGHNT and YYREEE (reference sequence). V was shortened by 0 bases and J by 3 bases, with 7 bases between the two germline ends.

The chain has TRBV7-2 and TRBJ2-3, with 10 bases that match TRBD2. CDR3 length: 19 residues. In germline, CDR1 is SGHTA, CDR2 FQGNSA. V gave up 3 bases and J gave up 1 base; unmatched junction bases: 13. The CDR3: CASSFKPELAGLGTDTQYF. As DNA, the CDR3 is TGTGCCAGCAGCTTCAAACCCGAACTAGCGGGACTGGGCACAGATACGCAGTATTTT.

The chain combines TRBV2 with TRBJ1-3, with D perhaps TRBD1 (5 bases). Trimming took off 4 bases at V and 4 bases at J, with 14 bases between the two ends. Germline CDR1 reads SNHLY; CDR2 reads FYNNEI. This CDR3 is built from 15 residues. The CDR3 DNA reads as TGTGCCAGCAGTGTTCTGCGGGACGTCGGAAACACCATATATTTT. Translation: CASSVLRDVGNTIYF.

The V gene is TRBV5-8, the J gene TRBJ2-5, with 10 bases lining up with TRBD1. Germline values: CDR1 SGHTS, CDR2 YDEGEE. This CDR3 has 15 residues. After removal of 5 bases from V and 4 bases from J, the junction contained 8 bases not matched to a gene. The DNA for the CDR3 is TGTGCCAGCAGTTTCGACAGGGGGCGGGGAGAGACCCAGTACTTC. It specifies CASSFDRGRGETQYF.

This chain connects TRBV5-1 to TRBJ2-2; 10 nucleotides agree with TRBD1. V was pared by 4 bases and J by 1 base, with 4 bases of the junction left unmatched. This CDR3 comprises 16 residues. The germline V gene has CDR1 SGHRS and CDR2 YFSETQ. The CDR3 DNA sequence: TGCGCCAGCAGCGGGGGACAGGGGAAGAACACCGGGGAGCTGTTTTTT. Protein sequence: CASSGGQGKNTGELFF.

This clone occurred many times. This sequence joins TRBV5-4 and TRBJ1-4; D is unresolved. The CDR3 consists of 14 residues. The V and J ends lost 4 bases and 0 bases respectively, with 7 bases between them. Germline loops: CDR1 SGHNT, CDR2 YYREEE (reference sequence). The CDR3 region has the DNA TGTGCCAGCAGCCGAGATGCAACTAATGAAAAACTGTTTTTT. It specifies CASSRDATNEKLFF.

V and J are TRBV9 and TRBJ2-1; 10 bases line up with TRBD2. Unmatched junction bases numbered 1, after V lost 0 bases and J lost 4 bases. The germline gives CDR1 SGDLS, CDR2 YYNGEE. The CDR3 length is 15 residues. CDR3 in amino acids: CASSVGLAGYNEQFF. The CDR3 region has the DNA TGTGCCAGCAGCGTAGGACTAGCGGGTTACAATGAGCAGTTCTTC. The full variable domain, in which reference TRBV9 and TRBJ2-1 provide the parts outside the CDR3, is DSGVTQTPKHLITATGQRVTLRCSPRSGDLSVYWYQQSLDQGLQFLIQYYNGEERAKGNILERFSAQQFPDLHSELNLSSLELGDSALYFCASSVGLAGYNEQFFGPGTRLTVL.

The rearrangement links TRBV12-5 to TRBJ2-5; D possibly matches TRBD1 or TRBD2 (6 bases each). With 5 bases removed from V and 4 bases from J, the gap between germline ends came to 14 bases. Germline loops: CDR1 LGHNT, CDR2 FRNRAP. The CDR3 length is 14 residues. The CDR3 here is CASGLQGGAETQYF. Written as DNA, the CDR3 is TGTGCTAGTGGTCTACAGGGAGGCGCAGAGACCCAGTACTTC.

The gene calls are TRBV11-2 and TRBJ2-3; D not resolved. This CDR3 is 12 amino acids long. Germline loops: CDR1 SGHAT, CDR2 FQNNGV. Trimming stripped 0 bases from V and 3 bases from J, with 1 base between. In DNA, the CDR3 is TGTGCCAGCAGCTTAGAGACAGATACGCAGTATTTT. Encoded protein: CASSLETDTQYF. Full variable domain (rest looked up from reference TRBV11-2 and TRBJ2-3): EAGVAQSPRYKIIEKRQSVAFWCNPISGHATLYWYQQILGQGPKLLIQFQNNGVVDDSQLPKDRFSAERLKGVDSTLKIQPAKLEDSAVYLCASSLETDTQYFGPGTRLTVL.

The rearrangement uses TRBV2 and TRBJ2-5; 7 bases are a match to TRBD1. V was pared by 5 bases and J by 4 bases, with 10 bases of the junction left unmatched. The CDR3 is made up of 15 amino acids. Per germline, CDR1 SNHLY and CDR2 FYNNEI. The CDR3 loop reads CASSQEAGGRETQYF. The CDR3 DNA reads as TGTGCCAGCAGTCAGGAGGCAGGGGGTCGAGAGACCCAGTACTTC. Drawing the rest from reference TRBV2 and TRBJ2-5, the complete variable domain is EPEVTQTPSHQVTQMGQEVILRCVPISNHLYFYWYRQILGQKVEFLVSFYNNEISEKSEIFDDQFSVERPDGSNFTLKIRSTKLEDSAMYFCASSQEAGGRETQYFGPGTRLLVL.

This chain connects TRBV2 to TRBJ2-2; D is perhaps TRBD1 (6 bases). Germline CDR1 and CDR2: SNHLY and FYNNEI. This CDR3 is built from 14 residues. The ends were cut back, 6 bases at V and 4 bases at J, with 12 bases in the middle. The CDR3 DNA is TGTGCCAGCAGGAGAGGGACAAGCACCGGGGAGCTGTTTTTT. Its protein is CASRRGTSTGELFF. Looking up the rest from reference TRBV2 and TRBJ2-2 gives the full variable domain: EPEVTQTPSHQVTQMGQEVILRCVPISNHLYFYWYRQILGQKVEFLVSFYNNEISEKSEIFDDQFSVERPDGSNFTLKIRSTKLEDSAMYFCASRRGTSTGELFFGEGSRLTVL.

This sequence joins TRBV7-6 and TRBJ1-1; D gene ambiguous. Trimming removed 5 bases at V and 7 bases at J, with 14 bases between. CDR3 length: 13 amino acids. The germline V gene encodes CDR1 SGHVS and CDR2 FNYEAQ. DNA for the CDR3: TGTGCCAGCAGCCCGTTGGGTACGAATGAAGCTTTCTTT. This encodes CASSPLGTNEAFF. The whole variable domain, filled in from reference TRBV7-6 and TRBJ1-1, reads GAGVSQSPRYKVTKRGQDVALRCDPISGHVSLYWYRQALGQGPEFLTYFNYEAQQDKSGLPNDRFSAERPEGSISTLTIQRTEQRDSAMYRCASSPLGTNEAFFGQGTRLTVV.

This clone has more than one count but fewer than ten. This chain uses TRBV18 with TRBJ2-7, with D possibly TRBD2 on 6 matching bases. Germline-derived CDR1 and CDR2 are KGHSH and LQKENI. This CDR3 contains 14 residues. V was pared by 3 bases and J by 0 bases, with 9 bases between. CDR3 DNA sequence: TGTGCCAGCTCACCTCTAGCGACCTCCTACGAGCAGTACTTC. The encoded protein is CASSPLATSYEQYF.

This CDR3 is CASSDVGLGVDTQYF. The CDR3 DNA follows: TGTGCCAGCAGTGACGTCGGACTAGGAGTAGATACGCAGTATTTT. The genes are TRBV6-4 and TRBJ2-3; the match to TRBD2 covers 7 bases. This CDR3 has 15 amino acids. CDR1 MRHNA and CDR2 SNTAGT come from the germline V gene. V shed 2 bases, J shed 5 bases, and the junction held 7 bases outside the gene matches.

The rearrangement joins TRBV19 to TRBJ1-1; 9 nucleotides line up with TRBD1. V trimming: 8 bases; J trimming: 5 bases; junction bases outside the gene matches: 3. The germline V gene encodes CDR1 LNHDA and CDR2 SQIVND (reference sequence). This CDR3 contains 12 residues. The CDR3 DNA reads as TGTGCCAGTTGGGACAGGGAGACTGAAGCTTTCTTT. Translating gives CASWDRETEAFF.

This sequence joins TRBV18 and TRBJ1-3, with D uncertain. Per the germline V gene, CDR1 is KGHSH and CDR2 is LQKENI. The V end lost 5 bases, the J end lost 0 bases, and 11 bases lay between the germline ends. The CDR3 covers 15 residues. Here the CDR3 reads CASSILMDSGNTIYF. In DNA form, the CDR3 reads TGTGCCAGCTCAATACTCATGGACTCTGGAAACACCATATATTTT.

This chain joins TRBV7-9 and TRBJ2-3, with D uncertain. Germline CDR1 is SEHNR and CDR2 is FQNEAQ (reference sequence). The length of the CDR3 is 14 residues. The V end lost 2 bases, the J end lost 2 bases, and 8 bases lay between the germline ends. The DNA of the CDR3 is TGTGCCAGCAGCTTATCGGTAGTCACAGATACGCAGTATTTT. The encoded protein is CASSLSVVTDTQYF.

The chain combines TRBV2 with TRBJ1-1, with 9 bases matching TRBD1. V was clipped by 6 bases and J by 11 bases; unmatched bases: 10. Germline V gives CDR1 SNHLY, CDR2 FYNNEI. The CDR3 sequence is 13 residues long. CDR3 bases: TGTGCCAGCAGACCGGGGACAGGGCTGGGGGCTTTCTTT. Protein: CASRPGTGLGAFF.